This TCR beta chain was obtained from a study of T cells in Graves' hyperthyroidism and ophthalmopathy. Regions amplified from RNA transcripts were the TCR beta CDR3 regions. A first-round RT-PCR of the TCR CDR3 used the HTBI primer set. TCRdb called the multiplex PCR reads again in MiXCR, with one record for every CDR3 protein. The sample lists some 200,000 distinct CDR3 sequences, over 15% occurring once. Specimen: blood. The clonotype was recovered from a man between 50 and 59 years old with Graves' hyperthyroidism.

The CDR3 DNA reads as TGTGCCACGCAACGGGCGGGAGAAAGGGAGACCCAGTACTTC. Its protein product is CATQRAGERETQYF. The chain uses TRBV15 and TRBJ2-5; the match to TRBD2 covers 7 bases. The germline V gene encodes CDR1 LNHNV and CDR2 YYDKDF (reference sequence). V trimming: 9 bases; J trimming: 5 bases; junction bases outside the gene matches: 12. The length of the CDR3 is 14 residues. Full variable domain (missing parts from reference TRBV15 and TRBJ2-5): DAMVIQNPRYQVTQFGKPVTLSCSQTLNHNVMYWYQQKSSQAPKLLFHYYDKDFNNEADTPDNFQSRRPNTSFCFLDIRSPGLGDTAMYLCATQRAGERETQYFGPGTRLLVL.